The 7 T cell receptor beta chains given below trace back to one sample, sequenced in a study of cytomegalovirus exposure and HLA in healthy donors. The PCR had 60 Vbeta and 13 Jbeta primers. Sequenced by immunoSEQ multiplex PCR; TCRdb stores in-frame clones only, minus some. The table records 150,000 to 200,000 clones, over 65% of them present only once. Sequencing was performed on PBMCs. The receptors were gathered from a woman aged 45-65 years in good health and CMV-seropositive.

The chain uses TRBV11-2 and TRBJ2-1; tentative D call: TRBD1 (6 bases). Deletions cut 5 bases from V and 5 bases from J, with 13 bases between. Germline values: CDR1 SGHAT, CDR2 FQNNGV. The CDR3 contains 14 residues. Written as DNA, the CDR3 is TGTGCCAGCAGCCATAGGCAGGGGAACAATGAGCAGTTCTTC. Translated, it gives CASSHRQGNNEQFF.

This chain joins TRBV13 and TRBJ2-5; 12 bases align to TRBD2. CDR1 is PRHDT and CDR2 is FYEKMQ in the germline V gene (reference sequence). The CDR3 has 16 amino acids. Trimming at V came to 2 bases and at J to 4 bases, leaving 5 bases not matched to a gene. The CDR3 region has the DNA TGTGCCAGCAGCTTACCTCCTAGCGGGGGGGGAGAGACCCAGTACTTC. It specifies CASSLPPSGGGETQYF.

The chain joins TRBV10-3 to TRBJ2-1; tentatively, D is TRBD1 (5 bases). CDR3 length equals 16 residues. The germline V gene encodes CDR1 ENHRY and CDR2 SYGVKD. Between the trimmed V and J ends, which lost 2 bases and 2 bases, there was a span of 13 bases. Here the CDR3 reads CAISEPAGLAYNEQFF. The DNA of the CDR3 is TGTGCCATCAGTGAGCCAGCAGGGCTCGCCTACAATGAGCAGTTCTTC.

As to this clone: The junction and the germline gene differ at one end; a read error may be behind it. The chain links TRBV5-4 to TRBJ2-2; 7 bases fit TRBD1. The CDR3 runs to 14 residues. Germline loops: CDR1 SGHNT, CDR2 YYREEE (reference sequence). CDR3 in amino acids: CVSSSGQTSGELFF. CDR3 in DNA: TGTGTCAGCAGCTCGGGACAGACGTCCGGGGAGCTGTTTTTT.

The gene calls are TRBV7-9 and TRBJ1-2; 9 nucleotides align to TRBD1. Germline lookup yields CDR1 SEHNR and CDR2 FQNEAQ (reference sequence). Losses at the gene ends were 0 bases for V and 8 bases for J; bases not matched to a gene: 13. The CDR3 totals 17 residues. CDR3 in DNA: TGTGCCAGCAGCTTAGCGCGGAGGGGGGACAGGGATGGAGGCTACACCTTC. This gives the protein CASSLARRGDRDGGYTF.

The gene calls are TRBV18 and TRBJ1-1; 8 bases line up with TRBD1. With 3 bases clipped from V and 3 bases from J, the junction kept 6 bases outside the gene matches. The germline V gene has CDR1 KGHSH and CDR2 LQKENI. CDR3 length: 15 amino acids. The CDR3: CASSPRGPTDTEAFF. In nucleotides, the CDR3 is TGTGCCAGCTCACCCAGGGGGCCCACGGACACTGAAGCTTTCTTT.

The genes are TRBV6-5 and TRBJ1-1; 7 nucleotides match TRBD1. The junction had 9 bases not matched to a gene; V was cut back by 10 bases and J by 4 bases. The CDR3 spans 13 residues. Germline CDR1 reads MNHEY; CDR2 reads SVGAGI. The CDR3 DNA reads as TGTGCCATCAGCGACAGGGAGAGCACTGAAGCTTTCTTT. The encoded protein is CAISDRESTEAFF.